The clone carrying this TCR beta chain turned up a few times. The antigen remains unidentified. This entry is derived from a study of cytomegalovirus exposure and HLA in healthy donors. Study findings and constraints: Reportedly, TCR beta sequences accurately predicted HLA-A and HLA-B alleles in most subjects. It was confirmed in vitro that three of the CMV-associated chains were specific for CMV antigens.

Germline V lookup: CDR1 MNHEY, CDR2 SMNVEV (reference sequence). This CDR3 spans 16 amino acids. J lost 1 base, V lost 6 bases, and 9 bases had no gene match. PCR used 60 Vbeta primers and 13 Jbeta primers. TCRdb's copy holds only in-frame clones and misses some; the assay was immunoSEQ multiplex PCR. The table includes 200,000 or so clones, 70% detected once. The rearrangement joins TRBV27 to TRBJ1-1, with 9 bases lining up with TRBD1. What was sequenced was PBMCs. This receptor was identified in a man in his forties in good health and CMV-seropositive. The CDR3: CASRSGPGQGNTEAFF. In nucleotides, the CDR3 is TGTGCCAGCAGGAGTGGACCGGGACAGGGGAACACTGAAGCTTTCTTT.